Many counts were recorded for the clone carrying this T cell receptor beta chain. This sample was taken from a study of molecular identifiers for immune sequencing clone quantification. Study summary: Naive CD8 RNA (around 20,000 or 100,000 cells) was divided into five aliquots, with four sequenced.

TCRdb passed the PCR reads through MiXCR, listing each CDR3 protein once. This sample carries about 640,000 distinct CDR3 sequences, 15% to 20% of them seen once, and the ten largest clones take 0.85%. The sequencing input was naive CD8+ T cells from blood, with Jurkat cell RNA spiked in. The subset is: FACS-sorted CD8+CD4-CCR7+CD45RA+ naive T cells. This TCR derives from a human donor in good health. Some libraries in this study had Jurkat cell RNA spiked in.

CDR3 region: CASSFTSRNNEQFF. CDR3 bases: TGTGCCAGCAGTTTTACTAGCAGAAACAATGAGCAGTTCTTC. The chain is built from TRBV12-3 or TRBV12-4 and TRBJ2-1; possibly TRBD2 for D (6 bases). With 3 bases removed from V and 5 bases from J, the gap between germline ends came to 11 bases. CDR3 length equals 14 residues.